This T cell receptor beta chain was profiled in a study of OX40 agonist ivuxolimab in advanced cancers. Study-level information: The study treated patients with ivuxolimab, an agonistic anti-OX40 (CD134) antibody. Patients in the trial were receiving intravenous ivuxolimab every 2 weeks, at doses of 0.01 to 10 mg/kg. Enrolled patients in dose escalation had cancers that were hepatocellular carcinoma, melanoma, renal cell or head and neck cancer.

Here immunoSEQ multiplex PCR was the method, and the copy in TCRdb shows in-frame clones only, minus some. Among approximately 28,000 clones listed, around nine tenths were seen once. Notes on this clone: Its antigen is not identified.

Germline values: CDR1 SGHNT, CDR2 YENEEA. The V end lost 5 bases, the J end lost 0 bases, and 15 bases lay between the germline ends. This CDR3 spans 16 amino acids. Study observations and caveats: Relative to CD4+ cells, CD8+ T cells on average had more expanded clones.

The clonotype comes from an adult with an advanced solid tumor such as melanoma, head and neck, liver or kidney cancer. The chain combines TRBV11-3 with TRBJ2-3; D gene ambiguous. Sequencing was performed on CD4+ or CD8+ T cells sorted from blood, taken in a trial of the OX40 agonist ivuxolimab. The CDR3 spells CASSLNLAYSTDTQYF. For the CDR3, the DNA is TGTGCCAGCAGCCTAAACTTAGCTTATAGCACAGATACGCAGTATTTT.